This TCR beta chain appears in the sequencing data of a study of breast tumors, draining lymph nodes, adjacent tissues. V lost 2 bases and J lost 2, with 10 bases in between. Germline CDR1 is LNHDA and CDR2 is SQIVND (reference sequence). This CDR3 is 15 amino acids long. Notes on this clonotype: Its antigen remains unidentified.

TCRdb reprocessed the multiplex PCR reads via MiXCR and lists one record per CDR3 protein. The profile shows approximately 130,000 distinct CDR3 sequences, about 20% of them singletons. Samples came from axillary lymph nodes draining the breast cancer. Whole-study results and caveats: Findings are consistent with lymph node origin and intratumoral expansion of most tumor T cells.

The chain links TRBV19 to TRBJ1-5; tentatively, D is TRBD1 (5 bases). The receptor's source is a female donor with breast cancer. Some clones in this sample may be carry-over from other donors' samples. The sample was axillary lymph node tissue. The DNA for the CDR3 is TGTGCCAGTAGTATAATGTGGGACGGCAATCAGCCCCAGCATTTT. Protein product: CASSIMWDGNQPQHF.